This TCR beta chain originates from a study of beta chain features in type 1 diabetes. Study conclusions and caveats: Type 1 diabetes patients showed fewer insertions and more deletions at VDJ junctions. Type 1 diabetes patients had TCRB CDR3s that were shorter (moderately but significantly so) in all four CD4+ subsets.

This clone was found a few times. Its antigen remains unknown. Of the isolated RNA, all was reverse transcribed, and so the sequenced material was expressed TCRB transcripts. Reads from naive, central memory and regulatory T cell samples averaged around 3.7 million. TCRdb keeps only in-frame clones here, not all; method: immunoSEQ multiplex PCR. The sample includes about 400,000 clones, roughly 12% of them seen just once. Germline V CDR1 and CDR2: SGHTA, FQGNSA. The CDR3 totals 14 residues. Trimming pared 0 bases from V and 11 bases from J, leaving 16 bases between. This rearrangement joins TRBV7-2 to TRBJ1-1, with a tentative D call TRBD1 (5 bases). Material: naive CD4+ T cells from blood. The clonotype comes from a young woman with type 1 diabetes. The CDR3 DNA is TGTGCCAGCAGCTTAGCGTCAGGACAACGTCGGGCTTTCTTT. Its translation: CASSLASGQRRAFF.